This T cell receptor beta chain was recorded in a study of OX40 agonist ivuxolimab in advanced cancers. Study as a whole: Three patients got partial responses; one had hepatocellular carcinoma and two had cutaneous melanoma. Study results and limitations: CD4+ T cells averaged fewer expanded clones than CD8+ T cells. Low normalized T-cell clonal expansion was also seen in some nonresponders. The antigen specificity of the peripheral T cells (those that were expanded) was not determined.

As concerns this clone: Its specificity is not known.

Germline CDR1 reads DFQATT; CDR2 reads SNEGSKA (reference sequence). This CDR3 comprises 11 residues. Trimming removed 6 bases at V and 7 bases at J, with 12 bases between. Assay used: immunoSEQ multiplex PCR; TCRdb lists only in-frame clones, some missing. The sample includes 12,000 or so clones, approximately 90% seen only once; the top ten take around 48%. The receptor comes from an adult with an advanced solid tumor such as melanoma, head and neck, liver or kidney cancer. V usage is TRBV20-1 and J usage is TRBJ1-1; D perhaps matches TRBD1 (6 bases). Source: CD4+ or CD8+ T cells sorted from blood, taken in a trial of the OX40 agonist ivuxolimab. In nucleotides, the CDR3 is TGCAGTGCCCCGAGGGGGTATGAAGCTTTCTTT. Protein sequence: CSAPRGYEAFF.